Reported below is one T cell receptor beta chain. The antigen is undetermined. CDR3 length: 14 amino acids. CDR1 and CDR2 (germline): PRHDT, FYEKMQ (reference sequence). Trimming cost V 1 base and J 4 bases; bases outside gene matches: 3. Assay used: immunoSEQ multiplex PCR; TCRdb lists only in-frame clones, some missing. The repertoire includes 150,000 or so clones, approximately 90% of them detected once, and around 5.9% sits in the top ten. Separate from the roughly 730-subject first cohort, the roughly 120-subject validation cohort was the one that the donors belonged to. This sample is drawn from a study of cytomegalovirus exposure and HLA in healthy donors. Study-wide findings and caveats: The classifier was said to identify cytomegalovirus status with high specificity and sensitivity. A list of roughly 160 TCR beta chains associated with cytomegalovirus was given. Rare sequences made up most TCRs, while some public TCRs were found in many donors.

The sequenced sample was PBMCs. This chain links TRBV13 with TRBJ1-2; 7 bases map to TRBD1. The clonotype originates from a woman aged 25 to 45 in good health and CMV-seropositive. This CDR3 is CASSLAGTAYGYTF. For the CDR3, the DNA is TGTGCCAGCAGCTTAGCCGGGACAGCCTATGGCTACACCTTC.